Listed below are T cell receptor beta chains from one sample, sequenced in a study of T cell changes during pregnancy in multiple sclerosis. Some clones are missing from TCRdb's copy, which holds only in-frame ones; the method was immunoSEQ multiplex PCR. The repertoire consists of about 60,000 clones, with under 95% occurring once and the leading ten covering approximately 3.3%. The source material was CD8+ T cells from peripheral blood mononuclear cells, sampled in the second trimester of pregnancy. The receptors derive from a female donor with multiple sclerosis, enrolled in a pregnancy study. CDR3s include the opening cysteine and the closing phenylalanine or tryptophan. A D gene is named only where the DNA matches it firmly. Size tells how often a clone was seen (once, few, many) or the class of an expanded clone, and some rows leave it out.

V gene	D gene	J gene	clone size	CDR3 protein	CDR3 DNA
TRBV7-8	-	TRBJ1-1	once	CASSSPQGTEAFF	TGTGCCAGCAGCTCGCCTCAGGGGACTGAAGCTTTCTTT
TRBV7-9	-	TRBJ2-3	-	CASSRDSSTDTQYF	TGTGCCAGCAGCCGGGACTCTAGCACAGATACGCAGTATTTT
TRBV7-6	-	TRBJ2-7	-	CASSLGGLAVPPYEQYF	TGTGCCAGCAGCTTAGGGGGGCTAGCGGTTCCCCCTTACGAGCAGTACTTC
TRBV1	-	TRBJ2-2	-	CTSSQRWVAGGRDGELFF	TGCACCAGCAGCCAGCGTTGGGTAGCGGGAGGGAGGGACGGGGAGCTGTTTTTT
TRBV6-6	TRBD2	TRBJ2-3	once	CASSLAGFTDTQYF	TGTGCCAGCAGTCTAGCGGGGTTCACAGATACGCAGTATTTT
TRBV25-1	-	TRBJ1-4	-	CASSERWAGEKLFF	TGTGCCAGCAGTGAGCGCTGGGCCGGTGAAAAACTGTTTTTT
TRBV27	-	TRBJ2-3	-	CASSLLGEADTQYF	TGTGCCAGCAGTTTATTAGGGGAGGCAGATACGCAGTATTTT
TRBV13	-	TRBJ2-7	once	CASALGLAQGEQYF	TGTGCCAGCGCGTTAGGGCTGGCCCAGGGCGAGCAGTACTTC
TRBV9	TRBD2	TRBJ2-2	-	CASSVVPGGGTGELFF	TGTGCCAGCAGCGTAGTTCCGGGAGGGGGCACCGGGGAGCTGTTTTTT
TRBV19	-	TRBJ2-1	-	CASSRMTGESSYNEQFF	TGTGCCAGTAGTAGGATGACAGGTGAGAGCTCCTACAATGAGCAGTTCTTC
TRBV4-3	-	TRBJ2-7	-	CASSQHSKVYEQYF	TGCGCCAGCAGCCAACACAGTAAAGTCTACGAGCAGTACTTC
TRBV4-1	-	TRBJ2-2	-	CASSQSGTGELFF	TGCGCCAGCAGCCAATCGGGCACCGGGGAGCTGTTTTTT
TRBV10-1	-	TRBJ2-7	-	CASSQQTNNRYEQYF	TGCGCCAGCAGTCAGCAGACTAATAATCGGTACGAGCAGTACTTC
TRBV13	-	TRBJ1-1	-	CASSPRLFTEAFF	TGTGCCAGCAGCCCCCGACTTTTCACTGAAGCTTTCTTT
TRBV19	TRBD1	TRBJ1-2	-	CASKDRGVYGYTF	TGTGCCAGTAAGGACAGGGGCGTCTATGGCTACACCTTC
TRBV6-6	-	TRBJ1-2	-	CASKAIPEGGYTF	TGTGCCAGCAAAGCGATCCCGGAGGGTGGCTACACCTTC
TRBV27	TRBD1	TRBJ2-3	-	CASSSRQGVRDTQYF	TGTGCCAGCAGTTCCCGACAGGGGGTTAGGGATACGCAGTATTTT
TRBV2	-	TRBJ1-4	-	CASRTGPGLGGSEKLFF	TGTGCCAGCCGAACAGGACCGGGATTGGGGGGGAGTGAAAAACTGTTTTTT